This T cell receptor (beta chain) was observed in a study of blood T cell repertoires in COVID-19. Overall study context: The cDNA or gDNA used as material had been derived from T cells, B-cell-depleted T cells, or PBMCs.

The repertoire was sequenced with immunoSEQ multiplex PCR; TCRdb's copy has only in-frame clones and lacks some. The table has under 75,000 clones, around 86% seen once. V lost 6 bases to trimming and J lost 1 base, with 16 bases between them. Germline V lookup: CDR1 SEHNR, CDR2 FQNEAQ (reference sequence). This CDR3 has 15 amino acids. This TCR was sampled from a woman under 30 with acute or convalescent COVID-19. The chain recombines TRBV7-9 with TRBJ2-7, with D possibly TRBD1 on 6 matching bases. The material sequenced was peripheral blood. For the CDR3, the DNA is TGTGCCAGCAGTTCCACCGGGACAAATTCCTACGAGCAGTACTTC. It yields the protein CASSSTGTNSYEQYF.